This T cell receptor beta chain was sequenced during a study of blood T cell repertoires in COVID-19. Germline V gives CDR1 LGHNA, CDR2 YNFKEQ. Trimming shortened V by 3 bases and J by 6 bases, and 11 bases separated the two germline ends. The CDR3 sequence is 14 residues long. Participants had their cohort set by participant-reported clinical history. Original processing methods: Cell counts per sample came from amplifying reference gene primers. Generated by immunoSEQ multiplex PCR, the TCRdb table keeps only in-frame clones and is missing some. For V, J and clone size, that table is used; D and trimming come from the DNA. The table records some 210,000 clones, 70% to 90% of them present only once.

The TCR originated in a man aged 40-49 years who had recovered from COVID-19. J is TRBJ1-4 and V is TRBV4-2; no definite D call. Input material: PBMCs or T cells enriched from blood (not recorded which). CDR3 bases: TGTGCCAGCAGCCAGCAGGTTAAGGATGAAAAACTGTTTTTT. Residues: CASSQQVKDEKLFF.